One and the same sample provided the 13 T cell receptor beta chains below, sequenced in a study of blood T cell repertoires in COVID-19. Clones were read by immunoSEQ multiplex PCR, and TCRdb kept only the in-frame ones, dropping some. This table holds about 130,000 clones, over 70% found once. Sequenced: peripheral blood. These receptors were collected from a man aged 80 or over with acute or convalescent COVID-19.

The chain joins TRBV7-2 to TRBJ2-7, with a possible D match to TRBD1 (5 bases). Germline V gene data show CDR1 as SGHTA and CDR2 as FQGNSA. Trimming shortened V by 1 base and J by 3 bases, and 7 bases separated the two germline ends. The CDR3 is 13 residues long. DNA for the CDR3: TGTGCCAGCAGCTTAGAGCAGGGCTACGAGCAGTACTTC. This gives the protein CASSLEQGYEQYF. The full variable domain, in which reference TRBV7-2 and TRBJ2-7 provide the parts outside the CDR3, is GAGVSQSPSNKVTEKGKDVELRCDPISGHTALYWYRQSLGQGLEFLIYFQGNSAPDKSGLPSDRFSAERTGGSVSTLTIQRTQQEDSAVYLCASSLEQGYEQYFGPGTRLTVT.

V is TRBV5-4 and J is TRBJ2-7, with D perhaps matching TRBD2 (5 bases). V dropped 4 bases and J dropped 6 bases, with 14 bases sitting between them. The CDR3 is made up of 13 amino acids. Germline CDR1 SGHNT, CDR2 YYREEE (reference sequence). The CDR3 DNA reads TGTGCCAGCAGCCACAACGGGGTTTCCGAGCAGTACTTC. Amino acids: CASSHNGVSEQYF.

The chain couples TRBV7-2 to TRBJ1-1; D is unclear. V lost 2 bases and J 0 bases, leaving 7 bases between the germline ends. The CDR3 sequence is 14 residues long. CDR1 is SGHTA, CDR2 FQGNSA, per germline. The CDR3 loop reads CASSLLAVNTEAFF. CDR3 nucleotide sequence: TGTGCCAGCAGCTTATTAGCCGTGAACACTGAAGCTTTCTTT.

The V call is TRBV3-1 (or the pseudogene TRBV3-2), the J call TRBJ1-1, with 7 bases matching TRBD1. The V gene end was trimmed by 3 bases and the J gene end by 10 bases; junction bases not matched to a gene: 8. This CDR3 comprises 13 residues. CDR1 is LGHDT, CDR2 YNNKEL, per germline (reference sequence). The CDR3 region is CASSQRQGLGAFF. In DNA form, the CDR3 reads TGTGCCAGCAGCCAGAGACAGGGTCTGGGAGCTTTCTTT.

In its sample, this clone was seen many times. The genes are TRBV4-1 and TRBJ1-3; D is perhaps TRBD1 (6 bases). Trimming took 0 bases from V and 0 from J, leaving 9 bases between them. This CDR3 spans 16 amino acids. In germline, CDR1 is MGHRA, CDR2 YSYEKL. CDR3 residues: CASSQENRASGNTIYF. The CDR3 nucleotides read TGCGCCAGCAGCCAAGAGAACAGGGCCTCTGGAAACACCATATATTTT.

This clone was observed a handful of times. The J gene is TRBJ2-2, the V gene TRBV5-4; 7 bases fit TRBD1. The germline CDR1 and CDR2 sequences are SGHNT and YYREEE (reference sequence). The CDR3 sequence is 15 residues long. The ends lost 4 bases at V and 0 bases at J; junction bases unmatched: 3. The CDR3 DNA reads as TGTGCCAGCAGCGACGGGACAGCGAACACCGGGGAGCTGTTTTTT. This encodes CASSDGTANTGELFF.

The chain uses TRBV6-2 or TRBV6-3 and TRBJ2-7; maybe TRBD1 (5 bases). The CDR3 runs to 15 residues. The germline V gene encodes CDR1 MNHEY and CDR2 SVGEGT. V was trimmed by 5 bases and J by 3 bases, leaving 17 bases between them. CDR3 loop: CASSQGLGNSYEQYF. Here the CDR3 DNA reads TGTGCCAGCAGTCAGGGCTTGGGCAACAGCTACGAGCAGTACTTC.

CDR3 region: CASSKTGGEIQPQHF. The DNA for the CDR3 is TGTGCCAGCAGCAAGACAGGGGGCGAGATACAGCCCCAGCATTTT. The genes are TRBV7-9 and TRBJ1-5; 10 bases line up with TRBD1. CDR1 and CDR2 (germline): SEHNR, FQNEAQ (reference sequence). The length of the CDR3 is 15 residues. V gave up 5 bases and J gave up 7 bases; unmatched junction bases: 8.

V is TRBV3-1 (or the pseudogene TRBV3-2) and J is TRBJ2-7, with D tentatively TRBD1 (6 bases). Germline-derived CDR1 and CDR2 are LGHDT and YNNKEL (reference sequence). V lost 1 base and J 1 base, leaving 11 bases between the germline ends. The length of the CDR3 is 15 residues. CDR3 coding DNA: TGTGCCAGCAGCCAAGGGACAGTTTTTTCCTACGAGCAGTACTTC. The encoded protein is CASSQGTVFSYEQYF.

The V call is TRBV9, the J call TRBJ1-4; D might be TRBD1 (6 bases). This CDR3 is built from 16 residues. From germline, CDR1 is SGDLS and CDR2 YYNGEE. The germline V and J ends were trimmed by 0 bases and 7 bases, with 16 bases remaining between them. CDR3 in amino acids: CASSVGGGASGEKLFF. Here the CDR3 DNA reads TGTGCCAGCAGCGTAGGAGGGGGGGCGTCAGGTGAAAAACTGTTTTTT.

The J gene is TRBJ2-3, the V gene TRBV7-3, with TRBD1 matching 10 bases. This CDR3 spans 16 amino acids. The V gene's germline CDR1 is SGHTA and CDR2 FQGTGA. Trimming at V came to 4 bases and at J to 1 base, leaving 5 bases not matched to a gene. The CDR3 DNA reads TGTGCCAGCAGCTCGGACAGGGGGAAAGGCACAGATACGCAGTATTTT. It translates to CASSSDRGKGTDTQYF.

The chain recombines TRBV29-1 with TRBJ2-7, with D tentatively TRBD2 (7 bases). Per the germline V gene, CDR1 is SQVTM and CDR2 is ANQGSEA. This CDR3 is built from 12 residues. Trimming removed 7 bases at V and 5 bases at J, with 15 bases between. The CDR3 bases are TGCAGCGGTATGGGGGGGCAGGACGAGCAGTACTTC. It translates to CSGMGGQDEQYF.

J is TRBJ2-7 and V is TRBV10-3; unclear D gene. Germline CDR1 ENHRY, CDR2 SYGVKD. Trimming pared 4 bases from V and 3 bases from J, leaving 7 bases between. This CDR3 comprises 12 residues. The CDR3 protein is CAISANSYEQYF. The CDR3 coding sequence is TGTGCCATCAGTGCTAACAGCTACGAGCAGTACTTC.